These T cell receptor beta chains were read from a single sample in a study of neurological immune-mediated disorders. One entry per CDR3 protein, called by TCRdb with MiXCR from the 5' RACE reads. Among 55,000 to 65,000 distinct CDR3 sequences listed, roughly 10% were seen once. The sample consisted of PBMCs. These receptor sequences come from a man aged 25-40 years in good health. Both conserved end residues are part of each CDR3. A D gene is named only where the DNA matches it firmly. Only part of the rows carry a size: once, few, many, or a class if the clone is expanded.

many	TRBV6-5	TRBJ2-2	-	TGTGCCAGCAGTCAGAGTCCCGCCCCCGGGGAGCTGTTTTTT	CASSQSPAPGELFF
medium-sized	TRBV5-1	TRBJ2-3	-	TGCGCCAGCAGCTTGGCGGGGGATACGCAGTATTTT	CASSLAGDTQYF
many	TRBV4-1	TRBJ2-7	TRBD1	TGCGCCAGCAGCCGGACCGGACAGGGGGTTTACGAGCAGTACTTC	CASSRTGQGVYEQYF
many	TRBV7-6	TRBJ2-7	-	TGTGCCAGCAGCCCCCGGGCAGGGTTGGAGTACGAGCAGTACTTC	CASSPRAGLEYEQYF
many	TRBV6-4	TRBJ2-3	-	TGTGCCAGCAGTGACGGGGGGAACACAGATACGCAGTATTTT	CASSDGGNTDTQYF
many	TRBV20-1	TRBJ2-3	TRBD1	TGCAGTGCTCGCTGGGACAGCCCAGATACGCAGTATTTT	CSARWDSPDTQYF
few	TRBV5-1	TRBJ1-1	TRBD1	TGCGCCAGCAGCCCGGGGACAGATTGGAACACTGAAGCTTTCTTT	CASSPGTDWNTEAFF
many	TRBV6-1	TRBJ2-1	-	TGTGCCAGCAACCGTTTGGGGAATGGGAATGAGCAGTTCTTC	CASNRLGNGNEQFF
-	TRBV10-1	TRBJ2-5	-	TGCGCCAGCAGTGATTTCGGGGGCTCGGAGACCCAGTACTTC	CASSDFGGSETQYF
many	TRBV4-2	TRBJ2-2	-	TGTGCCAGCAGCCAAGATCCGGCTGGGGAGCTGTTTTTT	CASSQDPAGELFF
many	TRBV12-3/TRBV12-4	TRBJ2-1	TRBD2	TGTGCCAGCAGTACCGGGACTACGCAGTTCTTC	CASSTGTTQFF
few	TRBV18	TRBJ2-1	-	TGTGCCAGCTCACCAGACGGGAGCTCCTACAATGAGCAGTTCTTC	CASSPDGSSYNEQFF
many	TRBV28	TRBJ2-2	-	TGTGCCAGCAGTTTACCCCTCCCCACCGGGGAGCTGTTTTTT	CASSLPLPTGELFF
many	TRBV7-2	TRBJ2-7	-	TGTGCCAGCAGCCCAACAGCCACCCTCTCCGCCGAGCAGTACTTC	CASSPTATLSAEQYF
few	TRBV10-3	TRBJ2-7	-	TGTGCCATCAGTGAGATGGGGTCCTACGAGCAGTACTTC	CAISEMGSYEQYF
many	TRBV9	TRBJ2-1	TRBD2	TGTGCCAGCAGCCCTTGGACTAGCGGGACCTACAAGACTTACAATGAGCAGTTCTTC	CASSPWTSGTYKTYNEQFF
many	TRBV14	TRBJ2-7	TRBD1	TGTGCCAGCAGCCAAGATCCCCCAGGGGGTAGCTCCTACGAGCAGTACTTC	CASSQDPPGGSSYEQYF
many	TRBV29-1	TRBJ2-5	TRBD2	TGCAGCGTGGAAGGGACTAGCGGGAACCAAGAGACCCAGTACTTC	CSVEGTSGNQETQYF
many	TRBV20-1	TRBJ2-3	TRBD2	TGCAGTGGCCCTAGCGGGGGTAGCACAGATACGCAGTATTTT	CSGPSGGSTDTQYF
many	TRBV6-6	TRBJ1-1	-	TGTGCCAGCAGTTATGGCACTGAAGCTTTCTTT	CASSYGTEAFF
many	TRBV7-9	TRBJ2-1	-	TGTGCCAGCAGCCCCGGAACTGACAGGGCCGCGGAGATCGGACTAGTTCGGGAGTTCTTC	CASSPGTDRAAEIGLVREFF
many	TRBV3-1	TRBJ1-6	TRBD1	TGTGCCAGCAGCCAAGGGACAGGGACGCATTCACCCCTCCACTTT	CASSQGTGTHSPLHF
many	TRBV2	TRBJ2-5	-	TGTGCCAGCAGTGAGAGGGAGTTGGAGACCCAGTACTTC	CASSERELETQYF
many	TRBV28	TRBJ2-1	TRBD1	TGTGCCAGCAGTTTACCGACGGGACAGGGAAGATACAATGAGCAGTTCTTC	CASSLPTGQGRYNEQFF
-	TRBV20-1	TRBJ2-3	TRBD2	TGCAGTGCTAGTCGGAGCGGGGGGGGCGATCCAGATACGCAGTATTTT	CSASRSGGGDPDTQYF
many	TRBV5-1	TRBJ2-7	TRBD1	TGCGCCAGCAGCCAGGGACAGGGGGGCTACGAGCAGTACTTC	CASSQGQGGYEQYF
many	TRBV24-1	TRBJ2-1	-	TGTGCCACCAGCGATTTCGGGTATGAGCAGTTCTTC	CATSDFGYEQFF
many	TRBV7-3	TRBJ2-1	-	TGTGCCAGCAGCTCGACCGGGGATGAGCAGTTCTTC	CASSSTGDEQFF
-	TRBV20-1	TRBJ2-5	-	TGCAGTGCTAGGACCGGGGGTGAGACCCAGTACTTC	CSARTGGETQYF
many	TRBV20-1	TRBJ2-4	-	TGCAGTGCTGGGCGTTACGGTGGTGACGCCAAAAACATTCAGTACTTC	CSAGRYGGDAKNIQYF
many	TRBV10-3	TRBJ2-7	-	TGTGCCATCAGTTTTACCGGGACACAAAGCTCCTACGAGCAGTACTTC	CAISFTGTQSSYEQYF
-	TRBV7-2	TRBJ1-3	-	TGTGCCAGCAGCTTATCTGGAAACACCATATATTTT	CASSLSGNTIYF
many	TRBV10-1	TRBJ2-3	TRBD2	TGCGCCAGCCTCCGACTAGCCCTTCACGATACGCAGTATTTT	CASLRLALHDTQYF
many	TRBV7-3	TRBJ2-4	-	TGTGCCAGCAGCCTCCCACGGGAATGTTCGATAAACATTCAGTACTTC	CASSLPRECSINIQYF
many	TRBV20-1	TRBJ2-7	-	TGCAGTGTACAGACCGCCGTGGGGTACGAGCAGTACTTC	CSVQTAVGYEQYF
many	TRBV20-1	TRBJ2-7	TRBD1	TGCAGTGTCGGACAGGGGGCGTCTTACGAGCAGTACTTC	CSVGQGASYEQYF
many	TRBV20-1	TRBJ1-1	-	TGCAGTGCTATTGAGGGACGAGCTTTCTTT	CSAIEGRAFF
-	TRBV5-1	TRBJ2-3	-	TGCGCCAGCCGCACCGGCGAACACACAGATACGCAGTATTTT	CASRTGEHTDTQYF
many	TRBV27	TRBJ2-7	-	TGTGCCAGCCGGGGAGCAGATGAGACCTACGAGCAGTACTTC	CASRGADETYEQYF
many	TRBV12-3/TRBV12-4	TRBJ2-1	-	TGTGCCAGCAGTTTAGCGCCAGGGGCGGCCTCGGAGCTCTTC	CASSLAPGAASELF
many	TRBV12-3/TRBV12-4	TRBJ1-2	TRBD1	TGTGCCAGCAGTTTTAGGACAGGGCCCGACTATGGCTACACCTTC	CASSFRTGPDYGYTF
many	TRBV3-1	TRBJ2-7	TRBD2	TGTGCCAGCAGCCAAACCCCGGGACTAGCGGGAGTATGGCACGAGCAGTACTTC	CASSQTPGLAGVWHEQYF
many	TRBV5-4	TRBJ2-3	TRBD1	TGTGCCAGCAGAGGGGGCATCGCAGATACGCAGTATTTT	CASRGGIADTQYF
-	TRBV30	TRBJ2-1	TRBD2	TGTGCCTGGACCCTCCATGGGGCGGGAGTCCACAATGAGCAGTTCTTC	CAWTLHGAGVHNEQFF
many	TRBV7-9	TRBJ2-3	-	TGTGCCAGCCGGGAGATCGCAGATACGCAGTATTTT	CASREIADTQYF
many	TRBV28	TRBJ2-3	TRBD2	TGTGCCAGCAGTCCGGGACTAGTTACAGATACGCAGTATTTT	CASSPGLVTDTQYF
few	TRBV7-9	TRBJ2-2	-	TGTGCCAGCAGCTTAGAACGGCTGAACACCGGGGAGCTGTTTTTT	CASSLERLNTGELFF
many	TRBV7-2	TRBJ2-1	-	TGTGCCAGCAGCTTAGTTCAGCGGGACAATGAGCAGTTCTTC	CASSLVQRDNEQFF
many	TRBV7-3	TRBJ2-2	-	TGTGCCAGCAGCTTAGGACAGTCGAACACCGGGGAGCTGTTTTTT	CASSLGQSNTGELFF
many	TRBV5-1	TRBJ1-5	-	TGCGCCAGCAGCCTTGGGTCAGGGGTTGTCAATCAGCCCCAGCATTTT	CASSLGSGVVNQPQHF
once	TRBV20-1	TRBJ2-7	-	TGTAGTGCTAGAGTGCGTTCCTACGAGCAGTACTTC	CSARVRSYEQYF
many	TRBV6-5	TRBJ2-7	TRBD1	TGTGCCAGCAGAACCGGGACAGGGGACTTCTACGAGCAGTACTTC	CASRTGTGDFYEQYF
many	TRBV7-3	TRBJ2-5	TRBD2	TGTGCCAGCAGCTTAACTGCACTAGCGGACCCGTACTTC	CASSLTALADPYF
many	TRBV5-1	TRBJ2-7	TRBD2	TGCGCCAGCAGGCTGACCCCCGGGAGACTAGCAGTGAGAAACGAGCAGTACTTC	CASRLTPGRLAVRNEQYF
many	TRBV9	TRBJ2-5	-	TGTGCCAGCAGCGTATACGGTGGCCAAGAGACCCAGTACTTC	CASSVYGGQETQYF